These T cell receptor beta chains were read from a single sample in a study of cytomegalovirus exposure and HLA in healthy donors. Assay used: immunoSEQ multiplex PCR; TCRdb lists only in-frame clones, some missing. The repertoire holds roughly 180,000 clones, with roughly 78% as singletons. The sequenced sample was PBMCs. These receptor sequences come from a woman between 45 and 60 years old in good health and CMV-seropositive. The CDR3 runs from the conserved cysteine through the conserved F or W. The D gene is left open where the match is weak. Part of the rows lack a size; the others show once, few, many or a class for expanded clones.

V: TRBV5-1
size: NA
J: TRBJ2-7
D: TRBD1
DNA: TGCGCCAGCAGCGGGAGACAGGGTCCCTACGAGCAGTACTTC
CDR3: CASSGRQGPYEQYF

V: TRBV5-4
size: NA
J: TRBJ2-7
D: NA
DNA: TGTGCCAGCAGCCCCGGCGGCGGAGCCTACGAGCAGTACTTC
CDR3: CASSPGGGAYEQYF

V: TRBV29-1
size: NA
J: TRBJ2-7
D: TRBD1
DNA: TGCAGCGTTGAACCGGGACAGGGTAACTACGAGCAGTACTTC
CDR3: CSVEPGQGNYEQYF

V: TRBV5-8
size: NA
J: TRBJ1-2
D: TRBD1
DNA: TGTGCCAGCAGATCCCGACAGGGCCACGGCTACACCTTC
CDR3: CASRSRQGHGYTF

V: TRBV11-2
size: NA
J: TRBJ2-3
D: TRBD2
DNA: TGTGCCAGCAGCTTAGTGAACGGGGGGGCCACAGATACGCAGTATTTT
CDR3: CASSLVNGGATDTQYF

V: TRBV6-6
size: few
J: TRBJ2-5
D: TRBD2
DNA: TGTGCCAGCAGTTACTCCCAACTAGCGGGGTCGGAGACCCAGTACTTC
CDR3: CASSYSQLAGSETQYF

V: TRBV2
size: NA
J: TRBJ2-2
D: TRBD2
DNA: TGTGCCAGCAGTGGAAGCGGGGGGGGGATTACCGGGGAGCTGTTTTTT
CDR3: CASSGSGGGITGELFF

V: TRBV6-5
size: NA
J: TRBJ1-2
D: NA
DNA: TGTGCCAGCAGTGTGGGAGTTCCCTATGGCTACACCTTC
CDR3: CASSVGVPYGYTF

V: TRBV1
size: NA
J: TRBJ2-1
D: NA
DNA: TGCACCAGCAGCCCGGGAGGTCTAGCACGCTCCAACTACAATGAGCAGTTCTTC
CDR3: CTSSPGGLARSNYNEQFF

V: TRBV5-4
size: once
J: TRBJ2-5
D: TRBD1
DNA: TGTGCCAGCAGCCCGACAGGGGCCCACCAAGAGACCCAGTACTTC
CDR3: CASSPTGAHQETQYF

V: TRBV14
size: NA
J: TRBJ1-1
D: TRBD1
DNA: TGTGCCAGCAGAGCTGGACAGGGGAGGATCGCTGAAGCTTTCTTT
CDR3: CASRAGQGRIAEAFF

V: TRBV30
size: NA
J: TRBJ2-5
D: NA
DNA: TGTGCCTGGAGTGTCGGAGGGAACCAAGAGACCCAGTACTTC
CDR3: CAWSVGGNQETQYF

V: TRBV5-1
size: NA
J: TRBJ2-3
D: NA
DNA: TGCGCCAGCAGCCTGAAAGAGTCAGGGAACCACCCAGATACGCAGTATTTT
CDR3: CASSLKESGNHPDTQYF

V: TRBV10-3
size: many
J: TRBJ2-7
D: TRBD2
DNA: TGTGCCATCAGGACTAGCGGGGGATCCTACGAGCAGTACTTC
CDR3: CAIRTSGGSYEQYF

V: TRBV4-1
size: NA
J: TRBJ1-2
D: NA
DNA: TGCGCCAGCAGCCAAGAACAGTTTAACTATGGCTACACCTTC
CDR3: CASSQEQFNYGYTF

V: TRBV6-5
size: NA
J: TRBJ2-1
D: NA
DNA: TGTGCCAGCAGCCCTCTAGTGGGGGGGCGGAATGAGCAGTTCTTC
CDR3: CASSPLVGGRNEQFF

V: TRBV18
size: NA
J: TRBJ1-1
D: TRBD1
DNA: TGTGCCAGCTCACGGGACAGGACTAACACTGAAGCTTTCTTT
CDR3: CASSRDRTNTEAFF

V: TRBV13
size: NA
J: TRBJ1-3
D: NA
DNA: TGTGCCAGCAGCTTAGTAGCGGGCGGGGACCACTCTGGAAACACCATATATTTT
CDR3: CASSLVAGGDHSGNTIYF

V: TRBV5-4
size: NA
J: TRBJ2-5
D: TRBD1
DNA: TGTGCCAGCAGCATGGACAGGGTGGAGACCCAGTACTTC
CDR3: CASSMDRVETQYF

V: TRBV18
size: NA
J: TRBJ2-1
D: TRBD2
DNA: TGTGCCAGCTCACCACGATCACTAGCGGGGGCCGACAATGAGCAGTTCTTC
CDR3: CASSPRSLAGADNEQFF

V: TRBV30
size: NA
J: TRBJ1-6
D: NA
DNA: TGTGCCTGGAGTCTATTTATACTGAATTCACCCCTCCACTTT
CDR3: CAWSLFILNSPLHF

V: TRBV27
size: NA
J: TRBJ2-5
D: TRBD2
DNA: TGTGCCAGCAGTTTATACCCTAGCGGGGGGGGAGAGACCCAGTACTTC
CDR3: CASSLYPSGGGETQYF

V: TRBV2
size: NA
J: TRBJ1-1
D: NA
DNA: TGTGCTAAGCTCCGGGGCACTGAAGCTTTCTTT
CDR3: CAKLRGTEAFF

V: TRBV5-1
size: few
J: TRBJ1-5
D: NA
DNA: TGCGCCAGCAGCCTCCGGGGAGGAAGCAATCAGCCCCAGCATTTT
CDR3: CASSLRGGSNQPQHF

V: TRBV18
size: once
J: TRBJ2-3
D: NA
DNA: TGTGCCAGCTCACCACCTTGGGACTCGGACACAGATACGCAGTATTTT
CDR3: CASSPPWDSDTDTQYF

V: TRBV2
size: few
J: TRBJ2-1
D: TRBD2
DNA: TGTGCCAGCAGTGAAATCAGCAGCGAAGCGGGGGGAAACAATGAGCAGTTCTTC
CDR3: CASSEISSEAGGNNEQFF

V: TRBV7-9
size: NA
J: TRBJ2-7
D: NA
DNA: TGTGCCAGCACCGATAACAGATTTCCTTACGAGCAGTACTTC
CDR3: CASTDNRFPYEQYF

V: TRBV7-8
size: once
J: TRBJ2-5
D: NA
DNA: TGTGCCAGCAGCTTGACGGAGGGGCAAGAGACCCAGTACTTC
CDR3: CASSLTEGQETQYF

V: TRBV5-1
size: NA
J: TRBJ2-7
D: NA
DNA: TGCGCCAGCAGCTTAACTACAGGGAGCTCCTACGAGCAGTACTTC
CDR3: CASSLTTGSSYEQYF

V: TRBV5-1
size: NA
J: TRBJ2-7
D: NA
DNA: TGCGCCAGCAGCTTGGCTGCGGGGCCCTACGAGCGGTACTTC
CDR3: CASSLAAGPYERYF

V: TRBV4-1
size: NA
J: TRBJ2-2
D: NA
DNA: TGCGCCAGCAGCCAATCGGGACACATCACCGGGGAGCTGTTTTTT
CDR3: CASSQSGHITGELFF

V: TRBV2
size: NA
J: TRBJ1-2
D: TRBD1
DNA: TGTGCCAGCAGTGAGGGACAGAGCTATGGCTACACCTTC
CDR3: CASSEGQSYGYTF

V: TRBV5-1
size: NA
J: TRBJ2-5
D: NA
DNA: TGCGCCTCACGTCCTGGGACACCCGTTCAAGAGACCCAGTACTTC
CDR3: CASRPGTPVQETQYF

V: TRBV6-5
size: NA
J: TRBJ2-1
D: TRBD2
DNA: TGTGCCAGCAGCCCACTAGCGGGGGGAGTCTATGAGCAGTTCTTC
CDR3: CASSPLAGGVYEQFF

V: TRBV19
size: NA
J: TRBJ2-3
D: NA
DNA: TGTGCCAGTAGTATAGGGCTAGCGCCAGATACGCAGTATTTT
CDR3: CASSIGLAPDTQYF

V: TRBV6-5
size: once
J: TRBJ1-1
D: NA
DNA: TGTGCCAACAGTTCAACCAGGGCAATGAACACTGAAGCTTTCTTT
CDR3: CANSSTRAMNTEAFF

V: TRBV6-6
size: few
J: TRBJ1-5
D: NA
DNA: TGTGCCAGCAGCCCGTATAGCAATCAGCCCCAGCATTTT
CDR3: CASSPYSNQPQHF

V: TRBV15
size: NA
J: TRBJ2-3
D: NA
DNA: TGTGCCACCAGCTGGATGCCGTCGGCGGGGCCGGCGGTTACGCAGTATTTT
CDR3: CATSWMPSAGPAVTQYF

V: TRBV2
size: NA
J: TRBJ1-1
D: NA
DNA: TGTGCCAGCAGGGGAGACACTGAAGCTTTCTTT
CDR3: CASRGDTEAFF

V: TRBV9
size: once
J: TRBJ1-6
D: NA
DNA: TGTGCCAGCAGCGTAGGGAGGGATTCACCCCTCCACTTT
CDR3: CASSVGRDSPLHF

V: TRBV4-1
size: NA
J: TRBJ2-3
D: TRBD2
DNA: TGCGCCAGCAGCCAAGAACTAGCGGGGGTGGCGCAGTATTTT
CDR3: CASSQELAGVAQYF

V: TRBV18
size: NA
J: TRBJ1-1
D: NA
DNA: TGTGCCAGCTCGCGCCGGGACACCTCATCCCTGAGCACTGAAGCTTTCTTT
CDR3: CASSRRDTSSLSTEAFF

V: TRBV10-3
size: NA
J: TRBJ1-1
D: NA
DNA: TGTGCCATCAGTGAGCAACAACCGAACACTGAAGCTTTCTTT
CDR3: CAISEQQPNTEAFF

V: TRBV4-1
size: NA
J: TRBJ1-1
D: TRBD1
DNA: TGCGCCAGCAGCCCGTTCTCTGGACAGGGGGGGAACACTGAAGCTTTCTTT
CDR3: CASSPFSGQGGNTEAFF